This T cell receptor beta chain was retrieved from a study of molecular identifiers for immune sequencing clone quantification. In the study overall: Split five ways in replicates, RNA from roughly 20,000 or 100,000 naive CD8 cells had four portions sequenced.

Every naive CD8 library was made from between roughly 17,000 and 1,100,000 sorted cells with 10%, 30% or 50% RNA. The authors sorted naive CD8 T cells as CD8+CD4-CCR7+CD45RA+. MiXCR, applied by TCRdb to the PCR reads, yields one record per CDR3 protein. The table lists about 86,000 distinct CDR3 sequences, 20% to 25% of them singletons, with less than 0.85% in the top ten. The CDR3 has 12 amino acids. CDR1 SQVTM and CDR2 ANQGSEA come from the germline V gene. The rearrangement uses TRBV29-1 and TRBJ2-7; D is perhaps TRBD1 or TRBD2 (5 bases each). The specimen was naive CD8+ T cells from blood, with Jurkat cell RNA spiked in. Subset given: FACS-sorted CD8+CD4-CCR7+CD45RA+ naive T cells. This clonotype was sampled from a human donor in good health. Some libraries in this study had Jurkat cell RNA spiked in. In DNA, the CDR3 is TGCAACGTCGGGGACGGGAACTACGAGCAGTACTTC. Its protein product is CNVGDGNYEQYF.